This T cell receptor (beta chain) was sequenced in a study of molecular identifiers for immune sequencing clone quantification. Germline CDR1 GTSNPN, CDR2 SVGIG (reference sequence). The V end lost 3 bases, the J end lost 6 bases, and 18 bases lay between the germline ends. This CDR3 is built from 14 residues. TCRdb reanalysed the PCR reads using MiXCR and keeps one entry per CDR3 protein. The table lists 460,000 or so distinct CDR3 sequences, about 21% of them singletons. Naive CD8 T cell sorting was performed on the CD8+CD4-CCR7+CD45RA+ phenotype. This clonotype was seen at least ten times. Its antigen remains unidentified. Whole-study findings and limits: Clones exceeding 20 RNA copies carried over 97% of effector molecules but under 1% of naive-cell molecules.

Sequencing was performed on naive CD8+ T cells from blood, with Jurkat cell RNA spiked in. Subset denoted: FACS-sorted CD8+CD4-CCR7+CD45RA+ naive T cells. This clonotype was obtained from a human donor in good health. Some libraries in this study had Jurkat cell RNA spiked in. The chain couples TRBV30 to TRBJ2-7; the D is unclear. The CDR3 region is CAWSAITPESEQYF. DNA of the CDR3: TGTGCCTGGAGCGCGATTACTCCGGAATCCGAGCAGTACTTC. Full variable domain (remainder filled in from reference TRBV30 and TRBJ2-7): SQTIHQWPATLVQPVGSPLSLECTVEGTSNPNLYWYRQAAGRGLQLLFYSVGIGQISSEVPQNLSASRPQDRQFILSSKKLLLSDSGFYLCAWSAITPESEQYFGPGTRLTVT.